Listed below are T cell receptor beta chains from one sample, sequenced in a study of T cell responses to AZD1222 COVID-19 vaccine. Generated by immunoSEQ multiplex PCR, the TCRdb table keeps only in-frame clones and is missing some. This table has over 40,000 clones, approximately 83% appearing once. This specimen consisted of peripheral blood, obtained on day 0 of AZD1222 vaccination. These receptor sequences come from an adult in good health. Each CDR3 is given with its conserved first and last residue. Each record gives: D gene, CDR3 length, V gene, clone size, J gene, CDR3 DNA, CDR3 protein. D genes are given only for firm matches. Size values are once, few and many counts, or a class for expanded clones, and some rows have none.

D gene: TRBD1
CDR3 length: 15
V gene: TRBV6-5
clone size: NA
J gene: TRBJ1-5
CDR3 DNA: TGTGCCAGCAGTCCCCGGGACAGGGTGGGTCAGCCCCAGCATTTT
CDR3 protein: CASSPRDRVGQPQHF

D gene: NA
CDR3 length: 12
V gene: TRBV6-6
clone size: NA
J gene: TRBJ2-3
CDR3 DNA: TGTGCCAGCGGGACAATTACAGATACGCAGTATTTT
CDR3 protein: CASGTITDTQYF

D gene: NA
CDR3 length: 16
V gene: TRBV4-3
clone size: NA
J gene: TRBJ1-2
CDR3 DNA: TGCGCCAGCAGCCAAGATCTCGGGCAGAAAATCTATGGCTACACCTTC
CDR3 protein: CASSQDLGQKIYGYTF

D gene: TRBD2
CDR3 length: 16
V gene: TRBV6-6
clone size: few
J gene: TRBJ2-1
CDR3 DNA: TGTGCCAGCAGTCGACAGGCTAGCGGGCGCTACAATGAGCAGTTCTTC
CDR3 protein: CASSRQASGRYNEQFF

D gene: TRBD2
CDR3 length: 13
V gene: TRBV25-1
clone size: NA
J gene: TRBJ2-5
CDR3 DNA: TGTGCCAGCGCCTTAGCGGGAGAGGAGACCCAGTACTTC
CDR3 protein: CASALAGEETQYF

D gene: NA
CDR3 length: 15
V gene: TRBV10-3
clone size: NA
J gene: TRBJ1-6
CDR3 DNA: TGTGCCATCAGTGAGTTAGGGAACTATAATTCACCCCTCCACTTT
CDR3 protein: CAISELGNYNSPLHF

D gene: TRBD2
CDR3 length: 15
V gene: TRBV5-6
clone size: NA
J gene: TRBJ2-7
CDR3 DNA: TGTGCCAGCAGCGAAGGGACTAGCGGCCTCGTCGAGCAGTACTTC
CDR3 protein: CASSEGTSGLVEQYF

D gene: NA
CDR3 length: 15
V gene: TRBV28
clone size: NA
J gene: TRBJ1-2
CDR3 DNA: TGTGCCAGCAGTTCCCCGGGTAACGGTGGCTATGGCTACACCTTC
CDR3 protein: CASSSPGNGGYGYTF

D gene: TRBD1
CDR3 length: 16
V gene: TRBV11-2
clone size: once
J gene: TRBJ2-2
CDR3 DNA: TGTGCCAGCAGCTTACGTGCACAGGGGGCCCCCGGGGAGCTGTTTTTT
CDR3 protein: CASSLRAQGAPGELFF

D gene: TRBD2
CDR3 length: 15
V gene: TRBV27
clone size: NA
J gene: TRBJ2-7
CDR3 DNA: TGTGCCAGCAGTTTTGCTAGCGGGAACTCCTACGAGCAGTACTTC
CDR3 protein: CASSFASGNSYEQYF

D gene: NA
CDR3 length: 14
V gene: TRBV21-1
clone size: NA
J gene: TRBJ2-1
CDR3 DNA: TGTGCCACCGACGGGACTAGCGGGAGGAAGGAGCAGTTCTTC
CDR3 protein: CATDGTSGRKEQFF

D gene: NA
CDR3 length: 12
V gene: TRBV7-2
clone size: few
J gene: TRBJ2-7
CDR3 DNA: TGTGCCAGCAGCCCGTCAAGGTGGGAGCAGTACTTC
CDR3 protein: CASSPSRWEQYF

D gene: TRBD1
CDR3 length: 15
V gene: TRBV6-5
clone size: once
J gene: TRBJ1-6
CDR3 DNA: TGTGCCAGCAGTCCCTCGGGACAGCTGATCTCACCCCTCCACTTT
CDR3 protein: CASSPSGQLISPLHF

D gene: TRBD2
CDR3 length: 14
V gene: TRBV9
clone size: NA
J gene: TRBJ2-1
CDR3 DNA: TGTGCCAGCAGCGTGTCTAGCGGGGGGGATGAGCAGTTCTTC
CDR3 protein: CASSVSSGGDEQFF

D gene: TRBD2
CDR3 length: 16
V gene: TRBV28
clone size: few
J gene: TRBJ2-5
CDR3 DNA: TGTGCCAGCAGTTTACCGCGGGGGGGTGGACAAGAGACCCAGTACTTC
CDR3 protein: CASSLPRGGGQETQYF

D gene: TRBD2
CDR3 length: 15
V gene: TRBV28
clone size: NA
J gene: TRBJ2-7
CDR3 DNA: TGTGCCAGCAGTTCCCCTCGGGGGGTCTCCTACGAGCAGTACTTC
CDR3 protein: CASSSPRGVSYEQYF

D gene: NA
CDR3 length: 16
V gene: TRBV6-1
clone size: NA
J gene: TRBJ2-7
CDR3 DNA: TGTGCCAGCAGTGGACCCAGGAGGGGGGCCTCGGACGAGCAGTACTTC
CDR3 protein: CASSGPRRGASDEQYF

D gene: TRBD1
CDR3 length: 15
V gene: TRBV24-1
clone size: NA
J gene: TRBJ2-3
CDR3 DNA: TGTGCCACCAGTGGGGGCGGGACAGGGACAGATACGCAGTATTTT
CDR3 protein: CATSGGGTGTDTQYF

D gene: NA
CDR3 length: 13
V gene: TRBV5-1
clone size: NA
J gene: TRBJ1-1
CDR3 DNA: TGCGCCAGCAGCTTGGGGACAAACACTGAAGCTTTCTTT
CDR3 protein: CASSLGTNTEAFF

D gene: NA
CDR3 length: 15
V gene: TRBV5-1
clone size: NA
J gene: TRBJ2-7
CDR3 DNA: TGCGCCAGCAGCTTGGGAGGTAGCGGCACCTACGAGCAGTACTTC
CDR3 protein: CASSLGGSGTYEQYF

D gene: NA
CDR3 length: 15
V gene: TRBV19
clone size: NA
J gene: TRBJ1-5
CDR3 DNA: TGTGCCAGTAGTACTTACAGTAGCCGGGATCAGCCCCAGCATTTT
CDR3 protein: CASSTYSSRDQPQHF

D gene: TRBD2
CDR3 length: 18
V gene: TRBV5-5
clone size: NA
J gene: TRBJ2-7
CDR3 DNA: TGTGCCAGCAGCTTGGGGCCTTTGGTAGCGGGGGTCTCCTACGAGCAGTACTTC
CDR3 protein: CASSLGPLVAGVSYEQYF

D gene: NA
CDR3 length: 12
V gene: TRBV11-2
clone size: NA
J gene: TRBJ2-7
CDR3 DNA: TGTGCCAGCAGCAGTGCATCCTACGAGCAGTACTTC
CDR3 protein: CASSSASYEQYF

D gene: NA
CDR3 length: 12
V gene: TRBV11-3
clone size: NA
J gene: TRBJ2-7
CDR3 DNA: TGTGCCAGCAGCTTAAGGGGTCACGAGCAGTACTTC
CDR3 protein: CASSLRGHEQYF

D gene: NA
CDR3 length: 13
V gene: TRBV28
clone size: once
J gene: TRBJ2-4
CDR3 DNA: TGTGCCAGCAGTGACCTATTCGGGCACATTCAGTACTTC
CDR3 protein: CASSDLFGHIQYF

D gene: TRBD2
CDR3 length: 16
V gene: TRBV3-1/TRBV3-2
clone size: few
J gene: TRBJ2-3
CDR3 DNA: TGTGCCAGCAGCCAAGTAGCGGGAGGGCCGACAGATACGCAGTATTTT
CDR3 protein: CASSQVAGGPTDTQYF

D gene: NA
CDR3 length: 14
V gene: TRBV3-1/TRBV3-2
clone size: NA
J gene: TRBJ2-5
CDR3 DNA: TGTGCCAGCAGCCAATCTGAGACCCAAGAGACCCAGTACTTC
CDR3 protein: CASSQSETQETQYF

D gene: TRBD1
CDR3 length: 14
V gene: TRBV5-1
clone size: once
J gene: TRBJ1-4
CDR3 DNA: TGCGCCAGCAGCTGGGGACAGGGGGGTGAAAAACTGTTTTTT
CDR3 protein: CASSWGQGGEKLFF

D gene: TRBD2
CDR3 length: 14
V gene: TRBV7-9
clone size: NA
J gene: TRBJ2-7
CDR3 DNA: TGTGCCAGCAGCTTAGTGACTAGCCTCTACGAGCAGTACTTC
CDR3 protein: CASSLVTSLYEQYF

D gene: NA
CDR3 length: 16
V gene: TRBV5-1
clone size: NA
J gene: TRBJ2-6
CDR3 DNA: TGCGCCAGCAGCTTTGACTCGGCCCCTGGGGCCAACGTCCTGACTTTC
CDR3 protein: CASSFDSAPGANVLTF

D gene: NA
CDR3 length: 15
V gene: TRBV2
clone size: NA
J gene: TRBJ1-3
CDR3 DNA: TGTGCCAGCAGTGGAGGGGTCTTTTTTGGAAACACCATATATTTT
CDR3 protein: CASSGGVFFGNTIYF

D gene: NA
CDR3 length: 15
V gene: TRBV5-1
clone size: NA
J gene: TRBJ1-1
CDR3 DNA: TGCGCCAGCAGCGGAGGGGGTTTGAGAAAAACTGAAGCTTTCTTT
CDR3 protein: CASSGGGLRKTEAFF

D gene: NA
CDR3 length: 16
V gene: TRBV7-2
clone size: NA
J gene: TRBJ1-3
CDR3 DNA: TGTGCCAGCAGCTTAGGGCAGGGGAATACTGGAAACACCATATATTTT
CDR3 protein: CASSLGQGNTGNTIYF

D gene: NA
CDR3 length: 14
V gene: TRBV5-4
clone size: NA
J gene: TRBJ2-1
CDR3 DNA: TGTGCCAGCAGCTTGGGCCTGTCCCTCAATGAGCAGTTCTTC
CDR3 protein: CASSLGLSLNEQFF

D gene: NA
CDR3 length: 14
V gene: TRBV9
clone size: NA
J gene: TRBJ1-3
CDR3 DNA: TGTGCCAGCAGCGTCCAGGATAGTGGAAACACCATATATTTT
CDR3 protein: CASSVQDSGNTIYF

D gene: TRBD2
CDR3 length: 15
V gene: TRBV28
clone size: NA
J gene: TRBJ2-1
CDR3 DNA: TGTGCCAGCAGTACGACTAGCGGGAGGACCAATGAGCAGTTCTTC
CDR3 protein: CASSTTSGRTNEQFF

D gene: NA
CDR3 length: 13
V gene: TRBV7-2
clone size: NA
J gene: TRBJ2-7
CDR3 DNA: TGTGCCAGCAGCCGAACCGGGGACTCTATCGAGTACTTC
CDR3 protein: CASSRTGDSIEYF

D gene: TRBD1
CDR3 length: 15
V gene: TRBV19
clone size: NA
J gene: TRBJ1-4
CDR3 DNA: TGTGCCAGTAGTCCCGACAGGGTTTACAGGGAAAAACTGTTTTTT
CDR3 protein: CASSPDRVYREKLFF

D gene: TRBD2
CDR3 length: 17
V gene: TRBV2
clone size: NA
J gene: TRBJ2-2
CDR3 DNA: TGTGCCAGCAGTGAATGGTCCCCGGGACTAGGGACCGGGGAGCTGTTTTTT
CDR3 protein: CASSEWSPGLGTGELFF

D gene: NA
CDR3 length: 15
V gene: TRBV3-1/TRBV3-2
clone size: NA
J gene: TRBJ2-5
CDR3 DNA: TGTGCCAGCAGCCATGGACCTGCCCAGCAAGAGACCCAGTACTTC
CDR3 protein: CASSHGPAQQETQYF

D gene: NA
CDR3 length: 14
V gene: TRBV7-2
clone size: NA
J gene: TRBJ2-3
CDR3 DNA: TGTGCCAGCAGCTTAGACGGCCCCACAGATACGCAGTATTTT
CDR3 protein: CASSLDGPTDTQYF

D gene: NA
CDR3 length: 12
V gene: TRBV6-1
clone size: few
J gene: TRBJ1-4
CDR3 DNA: TGTGCCAGCAGTGAACCCTATGAAAAACTGTTTTTT
CDR3 protein: CASSEPYEKLFF

D gene: NA
CDR3 length: 14
V gene: TRBV19
clone size: NA
J gene: TRBJ2-3
CDR3 DNA: TGTGCCACCCGCGATGGGGGAAGGACAGATACGCAGTATTTT
CDR3 protein: CATRDGGRTDTQYF

D gene: TRBD1
CDR3 length: 16
V gene: TRBV5-8
clone size: NA
J gene: TRBJ2-2
CDR3 DNA: TGTGCCAGCAGCTTCCGGGACAGGGGTGTCACCGGGGAGCTGTTTTTT
CDR3 protein: CASSFRDRGVTGELFF

D gene: NA
CDR3 length: 11
V gene: TRBV20-1
clone size: NA
J gene: TRBJ2-7
CDR3 DNA: TGCAGTGCTAGTAGCGGTTACGAGCAGTACTTC
CDR3 protein: CSASSGYEQYF

D gene: NA
CDR3 length: 13
V gene: TRBV2
clone size: NA
J gene: TRBJ2-1
CDR3 DNA: TGTGCCAGCAGTCCAGAACGGGGTTCTGAGCAGTTCTTC
CDR3 protein: CASSPERGSEQFF

D gene: TRBD1
CDR3 length: 16
V gene: TRBV19
clone size: NA
J gene: TRBJ1-4
CDR3 DNA: TGTGCCAGTAGTATCGGGCAGGGGGCGAAGGTTGAAAAACTGTTTTTT
CDR3 protein: CASSIGQGAKVEKLFF

D gene: TRBD2
CDR3 length: 12
V gene: TRBV12-3/TRBV12-4
clone size: NA
J gene: TRBJ2-7
CDR3 DNA: TGTGCCAGCAATGGCGGGAGCCACGAGCAGTACTTC
CDR3 protein: CASNGGSHEQYF

D gene: NA
CDR3 length: 15
V gene: TRBV7-9
clone size: NA
J gene: TRBJ1-4
CDR3 DNA: TGTGCCAGCAGCCCCGGGGGGGGGACTAATGAAAAACTGTTTTTT
CDR3 protein: CASSPGGGTNEKLFF

D gene: NA
CDR3 length: 17
V gene: TRBV7-3
clone size: few
J gene: TRBJ2-7
CDR3 DNA: TGTGCCAGCAGCCCCCCCGGTTCGCCGGGGAGCTCCTACGAGCAGTACTTC
CDR3 protein: CASSPPGSPGSSYEQYF

D gene: NA
CDR3 length: 15
V gene: TRBV11-2
clone size: NA
J gene: TRBJ2-3
CDR3 DNA: TGTGCCAGCAGCCAATTACCAGCCAGCACAGATACGCAGTATTTT
CDR3 protein: CASSQLPASTDTQYF

D gene: TRBD1
CDR3 length: 18
V gene: TRBV3-1/TRBV3-2
clone size: NA
J gene: TRBJ2-5
CDR3 DNA: TGTGCCAGCAGCCAAGACCCCTGGGACAGGGGAGGGCAAGAGACCCAGTACTTC
CDR3 protein: CASSQDPWDRGGQETQYF

D gene: NA
CDR3 length: 12
V gene: TRBV6-2/TRBV6-3
clone size: NA
J gene: TRBJ2-7
CDR3 DNA: TGTGCCAGCAGTTACCCTACCTACGAGCAGTACTTC
CDR3 protein: CASSYPTYEQYF

D gene: NA
CDR3 length: 17
V gene: TRBV19
clone size: NA
J gene: TRBJ2-1
CDR3 DNA: TGTGCCAGTAGTATCCCCGGACCAGGGGGGCCCTACAATGAGCAGTTCTTC
CDR3 protein: CASSIPGPGGPYNEQFF

D gene: NA
CDR3 length: 14
V gene: TRBV15
clone size: NA
J gene: TRBJ2-1
CDR3 DNA: TGTGCCACCAGCGGGATCCTGAGTAACAATGAGCAGTTCTTC
CDR3 protein: CATSGILSNNEQFF

D gene: TRBD1
CDR3 length: 15
V gene: TRBV30
clone size: NA
J gene: TRBJ1-4
CDR3 DNA: TGTGCCTGGAGTGCGACAGGGTTGGCTAATGAAAAACTGTTTTTT
CDR3 protein: CAWSATGLANEKLFF

D gene: NA
CDR3 length: 15
V gene: TRBV7-9
clone size: NA
J gene: TRBJ2-5
CDR3 DNA: TGTGCCAGCAGCTCGCCGTTCCCCAGACAAGAGACCCAGTACTTC
CDR3 protein: CASSSPFPRQETQYF